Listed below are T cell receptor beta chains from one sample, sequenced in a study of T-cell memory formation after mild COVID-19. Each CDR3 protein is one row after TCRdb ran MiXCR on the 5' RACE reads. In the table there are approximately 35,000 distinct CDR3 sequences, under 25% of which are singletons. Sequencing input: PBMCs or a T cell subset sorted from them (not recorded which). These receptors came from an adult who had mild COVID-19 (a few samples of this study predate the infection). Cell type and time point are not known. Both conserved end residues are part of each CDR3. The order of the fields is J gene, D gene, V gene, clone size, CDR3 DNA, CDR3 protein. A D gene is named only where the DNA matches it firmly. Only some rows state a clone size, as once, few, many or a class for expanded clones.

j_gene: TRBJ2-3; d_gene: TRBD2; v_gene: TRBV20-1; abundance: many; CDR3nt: TGCAGTGCCCTTAAAAACGCGGGGGGTACAGATACGCAGTATTTT; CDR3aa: CSALKNAGGTDTQYF
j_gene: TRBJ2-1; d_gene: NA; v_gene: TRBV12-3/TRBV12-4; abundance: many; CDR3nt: TGTGCCAGCAGTACATCCCGACAGTACAATGAGCAGTTCTTC; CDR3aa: CASSTSRQYNEQFF
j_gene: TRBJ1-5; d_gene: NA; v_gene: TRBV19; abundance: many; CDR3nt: TGTGCCAGTAGTCTCACCGGGACAAATAGCAATCAGCCCCAGCATTTT; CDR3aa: CASSLTGTNSNQPQHF
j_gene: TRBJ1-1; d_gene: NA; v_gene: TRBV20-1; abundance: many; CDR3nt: TGCAGTGCTAGAGATCCGGGCTCTTCTGAAGCTTTCTTT; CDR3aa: CSARDPGSSEAFF
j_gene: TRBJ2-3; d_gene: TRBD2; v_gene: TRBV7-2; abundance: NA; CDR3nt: TGTGCCAGGGGACTAGCGGGGGTCACAGATACGCAGTATTTT; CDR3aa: CARGLAGVTDTQYF
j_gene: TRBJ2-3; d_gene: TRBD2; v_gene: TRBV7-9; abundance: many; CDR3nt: TGTGCCAGCAGCTCAGGGGCTAGCGGGACGACAGATACGCAGTATTTT; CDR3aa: CASSSGASGTTDTQYF
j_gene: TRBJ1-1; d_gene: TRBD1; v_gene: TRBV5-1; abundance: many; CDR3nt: TGCGCCAGCAGCTCCGGGACAGTTAAGAACACTGAAGCTTTCTTT; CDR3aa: CASSSGTVKNTEAFF
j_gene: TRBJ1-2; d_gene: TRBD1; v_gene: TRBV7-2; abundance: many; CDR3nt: TGTGCCAGCAGCTTATTTGGGACAGATGGCTACACCTTC; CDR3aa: CASSLFGTDGYTF
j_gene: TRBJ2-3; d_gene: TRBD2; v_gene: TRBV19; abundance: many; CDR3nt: TGTGCCAGTAGTATAGGAGCGGGGGGCACAGATACGCAGTATTTT; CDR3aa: CASSIGAGGTDTQYF
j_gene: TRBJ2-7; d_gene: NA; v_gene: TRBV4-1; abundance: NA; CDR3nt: TGCGCCAGCAGCCAAGGGGACCTCTTGGACGAGCAGTACTTC; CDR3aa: CASSQGDLLDEQYF
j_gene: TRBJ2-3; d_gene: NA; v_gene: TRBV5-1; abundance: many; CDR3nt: TGCGCCAGCAGCTTGGCGTCTAGCACAGATACGCAGTATTTT; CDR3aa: CASSLASSTDTQYF
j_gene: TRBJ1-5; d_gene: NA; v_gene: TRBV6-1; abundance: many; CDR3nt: TGTGCCAGCAGTGAACGTGGGGTTGTGCGCAATCAGCCCCAGCATTTT; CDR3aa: CASSERGVVRNQPQHF
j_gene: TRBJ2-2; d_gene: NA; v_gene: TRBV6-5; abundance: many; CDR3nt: TGTGCCAGCAGTTACTCGACGGCAGCCAGAGACACCGGGGAGCTGTTTTTT; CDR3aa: CASSYSTAARDTGELFF
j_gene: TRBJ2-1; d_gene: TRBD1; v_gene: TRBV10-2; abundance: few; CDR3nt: TGCGCCAGCAGAAAGGACAGGGGAATCAATGAGCAGTTCTTC; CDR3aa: CASRKDRGINEQFF
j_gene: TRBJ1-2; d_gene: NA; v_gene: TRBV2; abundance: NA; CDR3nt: TGTGCCAGCAGTGAACGGAGACGGAACTATGGCTACACCTTC; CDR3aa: CASSERRRNYGYTF
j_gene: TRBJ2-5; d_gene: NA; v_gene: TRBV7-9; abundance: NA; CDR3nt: TGTGCCAGCAGCCCCCGGGAACCTGCTGGGCGAGAGACCCAGTACTTC; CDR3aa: CASSPREPAGRETQYF
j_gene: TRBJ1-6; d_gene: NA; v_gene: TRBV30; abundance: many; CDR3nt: TGTGCCTGGAGTGTAGAAGGGGCAGGGTGGTTAGGATCACCCCTCCACTTT; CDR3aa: CAWSVEGAGWLGSPLHF
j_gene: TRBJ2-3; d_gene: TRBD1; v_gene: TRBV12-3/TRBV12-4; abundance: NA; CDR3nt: TGTGCCAGCAGCCACGTGACAGGGCTGGCCTTCGATACGCAGTATTTT; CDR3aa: CASSHVTGLAFDTQYF
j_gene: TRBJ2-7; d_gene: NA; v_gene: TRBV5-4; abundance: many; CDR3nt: TGTGCCAGCAGCTTGGTCGGGGGCTACGACGAGCAGTACTTC; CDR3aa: CASSLVGGYDEQYF
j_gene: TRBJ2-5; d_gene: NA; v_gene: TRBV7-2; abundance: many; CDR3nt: TGTGCCAGCAGTCAGGGGTACCAAGAGACCCAGTACTTC; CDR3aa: CASSQGYQETQYF
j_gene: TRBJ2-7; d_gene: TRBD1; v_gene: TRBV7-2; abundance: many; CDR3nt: TGTGCCAGCAGCTTGGACAGGGGGCTCTCCTACGAGCAGTACTTC; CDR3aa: CASSLDRGLSYEQYF
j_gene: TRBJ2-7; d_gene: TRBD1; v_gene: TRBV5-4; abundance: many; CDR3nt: TGTGCCAGCAGCATGGGACAGCACACCTACGAGCAGTACTTC; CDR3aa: CASSMGQHTYEQYF
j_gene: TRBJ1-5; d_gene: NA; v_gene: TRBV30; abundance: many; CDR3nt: TGTGCCTGGAGTGTAGGGGCAGGATATAGCAATCAGCCCCAGCATTTT; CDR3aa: CAWSVGAGYSNQPQHF
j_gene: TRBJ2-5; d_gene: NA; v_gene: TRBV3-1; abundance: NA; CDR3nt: TGTGCCAGCAGCCAAAGGGGGGGGGCCTTGAGAGAGACCCAGTACTTC; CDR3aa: CASSQRGGALRETQYF
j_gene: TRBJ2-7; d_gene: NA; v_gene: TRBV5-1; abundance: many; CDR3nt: TGCGCCAGCAGCTTGGTCGCCTCTGGAAACGAGCAGTACTTC; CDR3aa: CASSLVASGNEQYF
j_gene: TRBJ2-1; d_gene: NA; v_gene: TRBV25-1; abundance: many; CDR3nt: TGTGCCAGCAGTGACAAGGGTATTGAGCAGTTCTTC; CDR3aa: CASSDKGIEQFF
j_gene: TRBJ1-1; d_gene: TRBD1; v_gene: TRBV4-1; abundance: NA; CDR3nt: TGCGCCAGCAGCCGCCCGGACAGGGGGAACACTGAAGCTTTCTTT; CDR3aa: CASSRPDRGNTEAFF
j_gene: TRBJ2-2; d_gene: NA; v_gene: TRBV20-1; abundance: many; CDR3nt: TGCAGTGCTAGAGAGCAGTTGGGGGAGCTGTTTTTT; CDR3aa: CSAREQLGELFF
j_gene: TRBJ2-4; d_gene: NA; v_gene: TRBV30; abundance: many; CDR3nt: TGTGCCTGGAGTGTAGACCGGGATAGGAAAAACATTCAGTACTTC; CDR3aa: CAWSVDRDRKNIQYF
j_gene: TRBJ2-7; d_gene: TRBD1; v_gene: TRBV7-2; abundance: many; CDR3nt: TGTGCCAGCAGCTCAACGACAGGGGAGGCCTACGAGCAGTACTTC; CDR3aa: CASSSTTGEAYEQYF
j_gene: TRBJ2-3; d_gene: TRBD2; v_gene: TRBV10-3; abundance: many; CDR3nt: TGTGCCATCAGTCCTAGCGGGGGGGCCCGGAGCACAGATACGCAGTATTTT; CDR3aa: CAISPSGGARSTDTQYF
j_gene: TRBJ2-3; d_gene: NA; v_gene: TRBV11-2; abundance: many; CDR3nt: TGTGCCAGCAGCTTAGGTAACGGCCGCACAGATACGCAGTATTTT; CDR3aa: CASSLGNGRTDTQYF
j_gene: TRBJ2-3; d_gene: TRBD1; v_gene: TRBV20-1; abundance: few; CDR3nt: TGCAGTGCTAGAGATTCAAGGGACAGGGGAAGCGGGCGCTTAGTTTCAGATACGCAGTATTTT; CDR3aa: CSARDSRDRGSGRLVSDTQYF
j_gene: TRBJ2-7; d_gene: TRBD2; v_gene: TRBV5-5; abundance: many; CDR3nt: TGTGCCAGCAGCTTGAGCGGCGGGAGGGTTCACGAGCAGTACTTC; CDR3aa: CASSLSGGRVHEQYF
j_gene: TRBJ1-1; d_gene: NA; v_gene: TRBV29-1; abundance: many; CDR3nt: TGCAGCGTACAAACAGGTATGAACACTGAAGCTTTCTTT; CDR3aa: CSVQTGMNTEAFF
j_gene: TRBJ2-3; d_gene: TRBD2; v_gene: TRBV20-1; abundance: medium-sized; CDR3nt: TGCAGTGCTAGAGGCCGGGGGGTGAGCACAGATACGCAGTATTTT; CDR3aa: CSARGRGVSTDTQYF
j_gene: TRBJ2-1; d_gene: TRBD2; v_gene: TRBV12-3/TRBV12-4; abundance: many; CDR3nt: TGTGCCAGCAGTTTGACTAGCGGGAGCAGGGATGAGCAGTTCTTC; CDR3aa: CASSLTSGSRDEQFF